The rows below give T cell receptor beta chains drawn from one sample of a study of blood T cells in healthy people across ages. MiXCR, applied by TCRdb to the 5' RACE reads, yields one record per CDR3 protein. The sample contains around 900,000 distinct CDR3 sequences, roughly 47% of which appear only once. Input material: blood. The receptors here all came from a woman aged 55-70 years in good health. CDR3s include the opening cysteine and the closing phenylalanine or tryptophan. The D gene is left open where the match is weak. Rows may omit the clone size; those that give it use once, few, many or a size class.

.,.,TRBV7-3,TRBJ2-5,CASSLNGGLTYNEQYF,TGTGCCAGCAGCTTAAATGGGGGGCTTACCTACAATGAGCAGTACTTC
TRBD1,.,TRBV18,TRBJ2-3,CASSRGTGSTQYF,TGTGCCAGCTCACGGGGGACAGGCAGTACGCAGTATTTT
.,few,TRBV11-2,TRBJ2-7,CASSLVSGRYEQYF,TGTGCCAGCAGCTTAGTGTCGGGCAGGTACGAGCAGTACTTC
TRBD1,.,TRBV5-1,TRBJ2-7,CASSSGTGEFLGLFHEQYF,TGCGCCAGCAGCTCCGGGACAGGGGAATTCCTGGGGCTATTCCACGAGCAGTACTTC
TRBD2,.,TRBV20-1,TRBJ2-1,CSARDILAAYNEQFF,TGCAGTGCTAGAGATATACTAGCGGCATACAATGAGCAGTTCTTC
.,.,TRBV12-3/TRBV12-4,TRBJ1-2,CASSLALGQGGYTF,TGTGCCAGCAGTTTAGCGCTAGGACAAGGCGGCTACACCTTC
TRBD2,.,TRBV15,TRBJ2-5,CATSRRPSGRIQETQYF,TGTGCCACCAGCAGAAGACCTAGCGGGAGGATCCAAGAGACCCAGTACTTC
.,.,TRBV7-2,TRBJ1-5,CASSLQGIYQPQHF,TGTGCCAGCAGCCTACAGGGCATATATCAGCCCCAGCATTTT
.,.,TRBV29-1,TRBJ1-2,CSVRGEVRYGYTF,TGCAGCGTTCGGGGGGAGGTGAGGTATGGCTACACCTTC
.,.,TRBV7-3,TRBJ2-3,CASSGTVPGPRDADTQYF,TGTGCCAGCAGCGGAACGGTACCGGGCCCCCGAGACGCAGATACGCAGTATTTT
TRBD1,.,TRBV6-6,TRBJ1-6,CASSRRTGRNSPLHF,TGTGCCAGCAGTCGACGGACAGGGCGCAATTCACCCCTCCACTTT
.,once,TRBV7-9,TRBJ2-1,CASSLWGAFYNEQFF,TGTGCCAGCAGCTTATGGGGAGCTTTCTACAATGAGCAGTTCTTC
TRBD2,.,TRBV5-1,TRBJ2-1,CASSLDGLAGAYNEQFF,TGCGCCAGCAGCTTGGACGGGCTAGCGGGAGCCTACAATGAGCAGTTCTTC
TRBD1,many,TRBV27,TRBJ2-7,CASSPSGTVTGYEQYF,TGTGCCAGCAGTCCTTCCGGGACAGTAACAGGCTACGAGCAGTACTTC
TRBD2,.,TRBV7-3,TRBJ2-1,CASSLTVVPTSGRVFF,TGTGCCAGCAGCTTAACCGTCGTGCCTACTAGCGGGAGGGTGTTCTTC
.,few,TRBV7-6,TRBJ2-7,CASSLAESTEEQYF,TGTGCCAGCAGCTTAGCGGAGAGTACAGAAGAGCAGTACTTC